This TCR beta chain was captured in a study of tumor and adjacent non-tumor tissue in lung cancer. Study-level results: Significantly higher TCR diversity was found in tumor than normal lung.

A modified ARM-PCR protocol with three rounds of nested PCR amplified TCRbeta. TCRdb reprocessed the multiplex PCR reads with MiXCR, giving one entry per CDR3 protein. The data show over 60,000 distinct CDR3 sequences, with roughly 80% seen just once and more than 10% held by the top ten. Remarks on this clonotype: The antigen remains unidentified.

V was cut by 6 bases and J by 4 bases, with 15 bases left in between. Germline loops: CDR1 DFQATT, CDR2 SNEGSKA (reference sequence). The CDR3 covers 13 residues. The template was RNA from unsorted bulk tissue. This TCR was recovered from a woman in her 50s with non-small cell lung cancer. This chain uses TRBV20-1 with TRBJ1-2; maybe TRBD1 (6 bases). The specimen sequenced was lung tumor tissue. DNA of the CDR3: TGCAGTGCCGCACAGGGAGTAGGCTATGGCTACACCTTC. Its protein product is CSAAQGVGYGYTF.